This TCR beta chain was sequenced during a study of CD8 T cells in Susac syndrome. The junction had 4 bases not matched to a gene; V was cut back by 0 bases and J by 4 bases. The CDR3 length is 15 residues. CDR1 and CDR2 from the germline V gene are MGHRA and YSYEKL. Random-hexamer reverse transcription was applied to roughly 0.45 to 1 ug RNA. An immunoSEQ multiplex PCR generated amplified TCR beta CDR3 products spanning 54 Vbeta and 13 Jbeta. Each CDR3 protein is one row after TCRdb ran MiXCR on the immunoSEQ multiplex PCR reads. The sample lists about 130,000 distinct CDR3 sequences; 85% to 95% were seen once. Sequencing of TCR beta drew on CD8+ and CD4+ T cells from blood.

V gene TRBV4-1 combines with J gene TRBJ2-7; the match to TRBD2 covers 9 bases. Sequencing input: CD8+ T cells from PBMCs. This TCR was recovered from a human donor with multiple sclerosis. The CDR3 DNA follows: TGCGCCAGCAGCCAAGATGCTAGCGGGGTTTACGAGCAGTACTTC. Its translation is CASSQDASGVYEQYF.